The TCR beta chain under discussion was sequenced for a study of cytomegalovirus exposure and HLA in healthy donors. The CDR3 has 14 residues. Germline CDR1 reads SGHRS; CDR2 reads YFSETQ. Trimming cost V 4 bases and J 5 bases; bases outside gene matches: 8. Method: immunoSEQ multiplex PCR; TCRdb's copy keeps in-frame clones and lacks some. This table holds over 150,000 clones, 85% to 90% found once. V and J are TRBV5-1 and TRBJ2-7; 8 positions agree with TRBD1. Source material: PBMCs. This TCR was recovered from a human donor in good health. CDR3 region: CASSPQDRVHEQYF. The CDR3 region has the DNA TGCGCCAGCAGCCCCCAGGACAGGGTCCACGAGCAGTACTTC. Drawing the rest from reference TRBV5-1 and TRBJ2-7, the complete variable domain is KAGVTQTPRYLIKTRGQQVTLSCSPISGHRSVSWYQQTPGQGLQFLFEYFSETQRNKGNFPGRFSGRQFSNSRSEMNVSTLELGDSALYLCASSPQDRVHEQYFGPGTRLTVT.